Sequencing of this TCR beta chain was carried out in a study of cytomegalovirus exposure and HLA in healthy donors. The study ran its PCR with 60 Vbeta and 13 Jbeta primers. Assay used: immunoSEQ multiplex PCR; TCRdb lists only in-frame clones, some missing. The repertoire holds 200,000 to 250,000 clones, with 82% as singletons. As to this clone: Its antigen remains unidentified.

Germline lookup yields CDR1 SGHKS and CDR2 YYEKEE (reference sequence). J was trimmed by 13 bases and V by 3 bases; bases with no gene match: 19. The CDR3 extends over 16 amino acids. Findings and limits, study-wide: As immune exposure information, only CMV serostatus was available. TCR beta chain V- and J-gene trimming was linked, in a later analysis, to a missense variant in DCLRE1C.

The TCR comes from a woman aged 40 to 50 in good health and CMV-seropositive. The chain carries TRBV5-5 and TRBJ2-1; 7 bases match TRBD1. The sample comprised PBMCs. The CDR3 DNA is TGTGCCAGCAGCTGGTTCGGCTTTACCGGGACAGAGGGACAGTTCTTC. It specifies CASSWFGFTGTEGQFF.